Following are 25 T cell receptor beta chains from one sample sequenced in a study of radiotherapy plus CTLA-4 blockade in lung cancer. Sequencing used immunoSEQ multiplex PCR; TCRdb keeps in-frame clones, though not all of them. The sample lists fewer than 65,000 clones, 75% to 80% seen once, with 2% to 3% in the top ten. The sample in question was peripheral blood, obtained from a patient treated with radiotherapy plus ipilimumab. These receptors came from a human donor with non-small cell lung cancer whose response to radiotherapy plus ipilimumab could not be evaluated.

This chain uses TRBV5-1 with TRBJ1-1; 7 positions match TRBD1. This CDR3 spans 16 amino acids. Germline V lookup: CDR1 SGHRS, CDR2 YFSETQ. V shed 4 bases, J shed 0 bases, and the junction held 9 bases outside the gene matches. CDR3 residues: CASSLGRDRLNTEAFF. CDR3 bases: TGCGCCAGCAGCCTGGGCCGGGACAGATTGAACACTGAAGCTTTCTTT.

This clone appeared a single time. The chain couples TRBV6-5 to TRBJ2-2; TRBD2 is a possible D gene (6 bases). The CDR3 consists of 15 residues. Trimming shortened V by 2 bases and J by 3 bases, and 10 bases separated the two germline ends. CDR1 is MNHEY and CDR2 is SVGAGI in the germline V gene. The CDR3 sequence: CASSYPGADTGELFF. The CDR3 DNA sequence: TGTGCCAGCAGTTACCCGGGAGCGGACACCGGGGAGCTGTTTTTT.

The CDR3 is CAWSAGQGVALEQYF. The CDR3 bases are TGTGCCTGGAGTGCGGGACAGGGGGTCGCCCTTGAGCAGTACTTC. V gene TRBV30 combines with J gene TRBJ2-7, with TRBD1 matching 11 bases. CDR1 is GTSNPN, CDR2 SVGIG, per germline (reference sequence). The V and J ends lost 1 base and 7 bases, in that order; junction bases with no gene match: 9. This CDR3 region has 15 residues.

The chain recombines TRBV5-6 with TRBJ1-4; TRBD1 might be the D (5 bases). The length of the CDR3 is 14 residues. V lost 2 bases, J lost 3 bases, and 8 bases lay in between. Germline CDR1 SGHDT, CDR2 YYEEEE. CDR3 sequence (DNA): TGTGCCAGCAGCTTACAGGTTTCTAATGAAAAACTGTTTTTT. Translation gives CASSLQVSNEKLFF. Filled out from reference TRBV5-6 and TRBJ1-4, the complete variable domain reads DAGVTQSPTHLIKTRGQQVTLRCSPKSGHDTVSWYQQALGQGPQFIFQYYEEEERQRGNFPDRFSGHQFPNYSSELNVNALLLGDSALYLCASSLQVSNEKLFFGSGTQLSVL.

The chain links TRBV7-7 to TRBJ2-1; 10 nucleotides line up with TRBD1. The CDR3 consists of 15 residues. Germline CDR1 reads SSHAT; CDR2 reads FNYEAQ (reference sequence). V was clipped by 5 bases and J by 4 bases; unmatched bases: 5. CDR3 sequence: CASSAGTGEYNEQFF. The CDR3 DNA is TGTGCCAGCAGCGCCGGGACAGGGGAATACAATGAGCAGTTCTTC.

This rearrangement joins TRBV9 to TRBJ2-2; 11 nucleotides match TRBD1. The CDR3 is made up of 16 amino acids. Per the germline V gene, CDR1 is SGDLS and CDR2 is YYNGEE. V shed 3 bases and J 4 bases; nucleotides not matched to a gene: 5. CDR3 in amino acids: CASSGTGTGGTGELFF. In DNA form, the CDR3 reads TGTGCCAGCAGCGGAACCGGGACAGGGGGCACCGGGGAGCTGTTTTTT.

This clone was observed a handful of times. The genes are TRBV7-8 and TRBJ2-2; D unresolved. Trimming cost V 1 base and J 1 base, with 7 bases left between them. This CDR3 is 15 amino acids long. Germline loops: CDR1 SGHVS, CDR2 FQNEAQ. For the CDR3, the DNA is TGTGCCAGCAGCTTAGTAGCCGGGAACACCGGGGAGCTGTTTTTT. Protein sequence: CASSLVAGNTGELFF. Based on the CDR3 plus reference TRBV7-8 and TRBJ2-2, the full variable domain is GAGVSQSPRYKVAKRGQDVALRCDPISGHVSLFWYQQALGQGPEFLTYFQNEAQLDKSGLPSDRFFAERPEGSVSTLKIQRTQQEDSAVYLCASSLVAGNTGELFFGEGSRLTVL.

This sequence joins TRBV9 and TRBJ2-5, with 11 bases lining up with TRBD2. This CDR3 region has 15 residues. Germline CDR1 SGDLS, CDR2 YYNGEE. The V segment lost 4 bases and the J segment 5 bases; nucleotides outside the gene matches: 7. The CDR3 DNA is TGTGCCAGCAGCTTATTGACTAGCGGGATTGAGACCCAGTACTTC. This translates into CASSLLTSGIETQYF.

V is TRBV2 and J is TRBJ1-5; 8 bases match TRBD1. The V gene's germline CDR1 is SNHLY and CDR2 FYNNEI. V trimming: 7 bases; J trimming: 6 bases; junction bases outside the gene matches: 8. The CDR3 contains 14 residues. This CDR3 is CASTGQGAGQPQHF. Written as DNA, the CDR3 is TGTGCCAGCACGGGGCAGGGGGCAGGTCAGCCCCAGCATTTT.

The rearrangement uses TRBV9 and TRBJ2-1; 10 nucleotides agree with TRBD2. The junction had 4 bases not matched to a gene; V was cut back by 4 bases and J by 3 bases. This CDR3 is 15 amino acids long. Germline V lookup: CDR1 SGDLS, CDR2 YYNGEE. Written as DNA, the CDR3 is TGTGCCAGCAGCCCCCGACTAGCGGGCTACAATGAGCAGTTCTTC. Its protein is CASSPRLAGYNEQFF.

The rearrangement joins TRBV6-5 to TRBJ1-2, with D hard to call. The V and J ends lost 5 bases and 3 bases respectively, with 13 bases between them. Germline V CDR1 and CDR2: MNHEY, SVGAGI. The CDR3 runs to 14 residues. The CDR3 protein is CASSPPGGYYGYTF. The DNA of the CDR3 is TGTGCCAGCAGTCCCCCCGGAGGCTACTATGGCTACACCTTC.

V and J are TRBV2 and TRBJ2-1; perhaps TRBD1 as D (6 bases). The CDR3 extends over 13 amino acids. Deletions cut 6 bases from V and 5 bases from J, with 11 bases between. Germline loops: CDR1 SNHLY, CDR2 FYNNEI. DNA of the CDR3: TGTGCCAGCAGCAAGGGACACAACAATGAGCAGTTCTTC. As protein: CASSKGHNNEQFF.

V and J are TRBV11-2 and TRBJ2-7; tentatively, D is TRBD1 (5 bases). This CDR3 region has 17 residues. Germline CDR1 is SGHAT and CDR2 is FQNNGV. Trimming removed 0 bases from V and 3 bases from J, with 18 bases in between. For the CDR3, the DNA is TGTGCCAGCAGCTTAGATCGGTCCGCGGTAGGGGACTACGAGCAGTACTTC. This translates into CASSLDRSAVGDYEQYF. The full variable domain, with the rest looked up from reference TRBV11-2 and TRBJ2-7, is EAGVAQSPRYKIIEKRQSVAFWCNPISGHATLYWYQQILGQGPKLLIQFQNNGVVDDSQLPKDRFSAERLKGVDSTLKIQPAKLEDSAVYLCASSLDRSAVGDYEQYFGPGTRLTVT.

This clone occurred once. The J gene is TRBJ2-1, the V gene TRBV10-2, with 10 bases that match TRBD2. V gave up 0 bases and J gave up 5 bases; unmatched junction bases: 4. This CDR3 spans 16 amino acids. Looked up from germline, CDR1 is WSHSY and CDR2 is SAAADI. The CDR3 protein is CASSESGTSANNEQFF. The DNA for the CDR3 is TGCGCCAGCAGTGAGTCGGGGACTAGCGCGAACAATGAGCAGTTCTTC.

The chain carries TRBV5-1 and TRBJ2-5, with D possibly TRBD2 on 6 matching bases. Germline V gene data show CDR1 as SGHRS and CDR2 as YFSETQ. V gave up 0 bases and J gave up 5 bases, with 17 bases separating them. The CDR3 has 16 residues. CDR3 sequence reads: CASSLAGRLAGETQYF. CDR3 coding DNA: TGCGCCAGCAGCTTGGCAGGACGCCTGGCGGGGGAGACCCAGTACTTC.

The CDR3 protein is CATSPDFQQPQHF. The CDR3 DNA sequence: TGTGCCACCAGCCCGGACTTCCAACAGCCCCAGCATTTT. The chain combines TRBV15 with TRBJ1-5; D unresolved. The germline gives CDR1 LNHNV, CDR2 YYDKDF (reference sequence). V was pared by 5 bases and J by 7 bases, with 12 bases between. The CDR3 is 13 residues long.

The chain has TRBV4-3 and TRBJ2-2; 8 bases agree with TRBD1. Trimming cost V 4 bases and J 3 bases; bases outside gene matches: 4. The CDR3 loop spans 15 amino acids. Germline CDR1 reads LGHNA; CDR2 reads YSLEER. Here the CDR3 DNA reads TGCGCCAGCAGCCGAGGGGACAGGTACACCGGGGAGCTGTTTTTT. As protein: CASSRGDRYTGELFF.

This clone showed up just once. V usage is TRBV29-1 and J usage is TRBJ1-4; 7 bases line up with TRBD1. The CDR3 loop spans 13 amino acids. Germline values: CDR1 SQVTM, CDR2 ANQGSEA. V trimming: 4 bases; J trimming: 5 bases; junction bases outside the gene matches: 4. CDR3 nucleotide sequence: TGCAGCGTTGTGACAGGGCTGAATGAAAAACTGTTTTTT. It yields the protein CSVVTGLNEKLFF.

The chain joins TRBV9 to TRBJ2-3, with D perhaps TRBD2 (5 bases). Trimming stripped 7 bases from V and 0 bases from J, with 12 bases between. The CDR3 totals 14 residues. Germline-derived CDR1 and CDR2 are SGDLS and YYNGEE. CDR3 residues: CASPPGSSTDTQYF. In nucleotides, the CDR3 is TGTGCCAGCCCCCCGGGGTCCAGCACAGATACGCAGTATTTT.

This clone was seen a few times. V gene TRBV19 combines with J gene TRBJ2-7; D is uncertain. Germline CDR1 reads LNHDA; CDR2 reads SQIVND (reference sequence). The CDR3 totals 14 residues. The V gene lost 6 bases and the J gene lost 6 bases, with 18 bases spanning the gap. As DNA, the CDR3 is TGTGCCAGTAGAACACAAGACGCGGTAGGCGAGCAGTACTTC. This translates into CASRTQDAVGEQYF.

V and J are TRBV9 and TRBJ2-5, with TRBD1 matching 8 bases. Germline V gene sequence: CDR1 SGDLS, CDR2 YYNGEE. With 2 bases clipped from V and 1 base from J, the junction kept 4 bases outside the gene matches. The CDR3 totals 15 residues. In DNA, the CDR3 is TGTGCCAGCAGCGTTTTAGGGACAGGCCAAGAGACCCAGTACTTC. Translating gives CASSVLGTGQETQYF.

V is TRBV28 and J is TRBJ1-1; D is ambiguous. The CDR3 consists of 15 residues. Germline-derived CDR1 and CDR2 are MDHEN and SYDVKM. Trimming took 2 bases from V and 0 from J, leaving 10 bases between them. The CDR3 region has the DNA TGTGCCAGCAGTTTAAATACAGTTATGAACACTGAAGCTTTCTTT. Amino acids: CASSLNTVMNTEAFF.

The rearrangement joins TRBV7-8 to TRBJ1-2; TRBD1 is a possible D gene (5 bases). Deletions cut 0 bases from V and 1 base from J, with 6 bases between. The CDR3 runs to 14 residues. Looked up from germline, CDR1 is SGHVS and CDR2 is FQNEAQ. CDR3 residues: CASSLAGVNYGYTF. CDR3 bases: TGTGCCAGCAGCTTAGCAGGGGTTAACTATGGCTACACCTTC.

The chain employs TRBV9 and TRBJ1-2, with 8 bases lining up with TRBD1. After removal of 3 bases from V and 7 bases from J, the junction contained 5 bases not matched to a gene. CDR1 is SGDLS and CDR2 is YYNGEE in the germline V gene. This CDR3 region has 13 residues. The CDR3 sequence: CASSDDRGRGYTF. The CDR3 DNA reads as TGTGCCAGCAGCGACGACAGGGGTCGTGGCTACACCTTC.

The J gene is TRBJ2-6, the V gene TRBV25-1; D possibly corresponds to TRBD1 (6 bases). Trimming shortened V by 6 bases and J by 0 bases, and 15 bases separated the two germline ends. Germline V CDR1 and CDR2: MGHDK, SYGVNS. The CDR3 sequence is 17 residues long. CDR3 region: CASSGTSWLSGANVLTF. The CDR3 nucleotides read TGTGCCAGCAGCGGGACATCGTGGCTCTCTGGGGCCAACGTCCTGACTTTC. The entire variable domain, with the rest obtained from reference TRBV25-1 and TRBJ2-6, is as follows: EADIYQTPRYLVIGTGKKITLECSQTMGHDKMYWYQQDPGMELHLIHYSYGVNSTEKGDLSSESTVSRIRTEHFPLTLESARPSHTSQYLCASSGTSWLSGANVLTFGAGSRLTVL.